The 9 T cell receptor beta chains listed next were all sequenced from one sample in a study of cytomegalovirus exposure and HLA in healthy donors. With 60 Vbeta and 13 Jbeta primers, the PCR was carried out. Clones were read by immunoSEQ multiplex PCR, and TCRdb kept only the in-frame ones, dropping some. The data show around 150,000 clones, roughly 73% seen once. Sequencing used PBMCs. Receptor source: a young man in good health and CMV-seropositive.

The V gene is TRBV30, the J gene TRBJ2-7; 13 bases are a match to TRBD2. V shed 4 bases, J shed 6 bases, and the junction held 6 bases outside the gene matches. Germline V lookup: CDR1 GTSNPN, CDR2 SVGIG (reference sequence). This CDR3 has 14 amino acids. DNA for the CDR3: TGTGCCTGGACCAGGACTAGCGGGAGTGGCGAGCAGTACTTC. Its translation is CAWTRTSGSGEQYF.

This clone was seen more than once but under ten times. J is TRBJ2-6 and V is TRBV4-1; 8 bases are shared with TRBD1. J was trimmed by 1 base and V by 3 bases; bases with no gene match: 5. CDR3 length: 17 amino acids. In germline, CDR1 is MGHRA, CDR2 YSYEKL. DNA for the CDR3: TGCGCCAGCAGCCACGGACAGGGAATGTCTGGGGCCAACGTCCTGACTTTC. Its protein is CASSHGQGMSGANVLTF.

CDR3 DNA: TGCGCCAGCAGCTTGGGGACAGGGGGCAAGAATGAGCAGTTCTTC. This encodes CASSLGTGGKNEQFF. V is TRBV5-1 and J is TRBJ2-1; TRBD1 agrees at 11 bases. The CDR3 runs 15 residues. CDR1 and CDR2 from the germline V gene are SGHRS and YFSETQ. Germline trimming cut 0 bases from V and 7 bases from J; bases unmatched to any gene: 3.

The chain carries TRBV6-1 and TRBJ2-7; 7 bases are shared with TRBD1. CDR3 length equals 13 residues. The junction had 7 bases not matched to a gene; V was cut back by 5 bases and J by 6 bases. Germline V gene sequence: CDR1 MNHNS, CDR2 SASEGT. The CDR3 spells CASSPYRGGEQYF. Here the CDR3 DNA reads TGTGCCAGCAGTCCCTACAGGGGCGGCGAGCAGTACTTC.

Only a few counts were recorded for this clone. V usage is TRBV5-3 and J usage is TRBJ1-4; D is ambiguous. TRBV5-3 is reported as an ORF; its role is uncertain. Trimming removed 1 base at V and 0 bases at J, with 4 bases between. The CDR3 covers 14 residues. The CDR3 here is CARSLTATNEKLFF. The CDR3 coding sequence is TGTGCCAGAAGCTTGACAGCAACTAATGAAAAACTGTTTTTT.

The CDR3 is CASQPRGLASYEQYF. DNA for the CDR3: TGTGCCAGCCAGCCCCGGGGTCTAGCGTCCTACGAGCAGTACTTC. This rearrangement joins TRBV18 to TRBJ2-7; tentatively, D is TRBD2 (6 bases). V lost 8 bases, J lost 1 base, and 18 bases lay in between. The germline V gene has CDR1 KGHSH and CDR2 LQKENI. CDR3 length equals 15 residues. Looking up the rest from reference TRBV18 and TRBJ2-7 gives the full variable domain: NAGVMQNPRHLVRRRGQEARLRCSPMKGHSHVYWYRQLPEEGLKFMVYLQKENIIDESGMPKERFSAEFPKEGPSILRIQQVVRGDSAAYFCASQPRGLASYEQYFGPGTRLTVT.

CDR3 amino acids: CASSEALGQKFF. The CDR3 bases are TGTGCCAGCAGTGAAGCGCTGGGACAAAAGTTCTTC. This chain uses TRBV6-1 with TRBJ2-1; D is perhaps TRBD1 (6 bases). Trimming shortened V by 0 bases and J by 14 bases, and 11 bases separated the two germline ends. From germline, CDR1 is MNHNS and CDR2 SASEGT. The CDR3 sequence is 12 residues long.

In this sample, this clone turned up a few times. The rearrangement links TRBV5-5 to TRBJ1-1, with D perhaps matching TRBD1 (5 bases). V was pared by 1 base and J by 3 bases, with 7 bases between. CDR3 length: 13 residues. Germline V gene data show CDR1 as SGHKS and CDR2 as YYEKEE (reference sequence). This CDR3 reads CASSLIRDTEAFF. Written as DNA, the CDR3 is TGTGCCAGCAGCTTGATCAGGGACACTGAAGCTTTCTTT. Using reference TRBV5-5 and TRBJ1-1 for the parts outside the CDR3, the full variable domain is DAGVTQSPTHLIKTRGQQVTLRCSPISGHKSVSWYQQVLGQGPQFIFQYYEKEERGRGNFPDRFSARQFPNYSSELNVNALLLGDSALYLCASSLIRDTEAFFGQGTRLTVV.

The rearrangement links TRBV6-5 to TRBJ2-3, with D perhaps TRBD2 (5 bases). Germline V CDR1 and CDR2: MNHEY, SVGAGI. This CDR3 contains 15 residues. The V gene lost 4 bases and the J gene lost 0 bases, with 11 bases spanning the gap. In DNA, the CDR3 is TGTGCCAGCAGTTTGGGAGCGACTAGCACAGATACGCAGTATTTT. The encoded protein is CASSLGATSTDTQYF.